This paragraph covers one TCR beta chain sequence. Its antigen is not identified. One entry per CDR3 protein, called by TCRdb with MiXCR from the 5' RACE reads. This sample has roughly 300,000 distinct CDR3 sequences, with roughly 15% found just once. These data are taken from a study of T-cell memory formation after mild COVID-19. Study outcomes and limitations: Memory from before infection featured some responding clones, which suggests cross-reactive memory joined.

Germline CDR1 and CDR2: DFQATT and SNEGSKA (reference sequence). The CDR3 has 15 residues. The V gene lost 0 bases and the J gene lost 4 bases, with 14 bases spanning the gap. The sequenced material came from PBMCs or a T cell subset sorted from them (not recorded which). The J gene is TRBJ2-3, the V gene TRBV20-1; a possible D gene is TRBD1 (6 bases). This TCR was recovered from a man younger than 35 who had mild COVID-19 (a few samples of this study predate the infection). Cell type and time point are not known. The DNA for the CDR3 is TGCAGTGCTAGAGATCTTGGGGGCCTCTCAGATACGCAGTATTTT. This gives the protein CSARDLGGLSDTQYF.